The sequence of this T cell receptor beta chain was determined in a study of CD8 T cells in Susac syndrome. The ends were cut back, 1 base at V and 6 bases at J, with 4 bases in the middle. Germline CDR1 and CDR2: LGHDT and YNNKEL (reference sequence). This CDR3 has 12 amino acids. RNA, at about 0.45 to 1 ug, was reverse transcribed with random hexamers. TCR beta CDR3 was amplified by immunoSEQ multiplex PCR. This amplification extended across 54 Vbeta and 13 Jbeta segments. Via MiXCR, TCRdb re-called the immunoSEQ multiplex PCR reads, giving one row per CDR3 protein. The table shows some 120,000 distinct CDR3 sequences, with around 95% occurring only once. As for this clonotype: Lacking the conserved final phenylalanine or tryptophan, this CDR3 likely reflects a read error.

TCR beta sequencing was performed on blood CD8+ and CD4+ T cells. FACS enriched CD8+ TEMRA cells, while bulk CD8+ and CD4+ were negatively isolated. The gene calls are TRBV3-1 and TRBJ2-1; D gene unclear. The sequence came from a human donor in good health. Source material: CD4+ T cells from PBMCs. The CDR3 protein is CASSQGSNEQFV. The CDR3 coding sequence is TGTGCCAGCAGCCAAGGGAGCAATGAGCAGTTCGTC.